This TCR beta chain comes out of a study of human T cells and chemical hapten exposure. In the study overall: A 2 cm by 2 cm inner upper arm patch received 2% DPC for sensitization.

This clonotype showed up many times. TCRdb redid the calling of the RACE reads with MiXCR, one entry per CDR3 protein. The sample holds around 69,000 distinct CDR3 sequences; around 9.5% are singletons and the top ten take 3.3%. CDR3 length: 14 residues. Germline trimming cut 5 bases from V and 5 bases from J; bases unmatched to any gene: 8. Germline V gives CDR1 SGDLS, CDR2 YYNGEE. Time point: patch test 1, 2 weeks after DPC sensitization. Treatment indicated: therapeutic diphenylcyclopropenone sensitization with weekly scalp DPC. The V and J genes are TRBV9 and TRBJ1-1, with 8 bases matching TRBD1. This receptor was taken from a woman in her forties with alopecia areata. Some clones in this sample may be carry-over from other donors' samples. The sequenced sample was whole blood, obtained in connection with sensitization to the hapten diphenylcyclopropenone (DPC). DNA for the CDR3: TGTGCCAGCAGTCCAGGGGGCCTGAGTACTGAAGCTTTCTTT. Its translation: CASSPGGLSTEAFF.